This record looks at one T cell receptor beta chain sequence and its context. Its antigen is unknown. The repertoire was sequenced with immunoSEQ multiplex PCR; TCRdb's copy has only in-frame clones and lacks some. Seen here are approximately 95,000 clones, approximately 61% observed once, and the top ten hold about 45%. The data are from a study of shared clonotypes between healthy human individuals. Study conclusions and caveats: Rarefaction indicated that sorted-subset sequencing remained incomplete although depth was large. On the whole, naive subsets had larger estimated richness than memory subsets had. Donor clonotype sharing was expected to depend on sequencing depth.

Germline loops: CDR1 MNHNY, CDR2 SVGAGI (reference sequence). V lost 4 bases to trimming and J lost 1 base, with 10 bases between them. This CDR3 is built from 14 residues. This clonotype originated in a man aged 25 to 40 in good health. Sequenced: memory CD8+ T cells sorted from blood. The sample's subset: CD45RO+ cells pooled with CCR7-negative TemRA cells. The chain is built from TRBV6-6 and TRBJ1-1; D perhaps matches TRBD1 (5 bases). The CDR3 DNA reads TGTGCCAGCAGTTCTATCAGGGAGAACACTGAAGCTTTCTTT. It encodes CASSSIRENTEAFF.